The 8 T cell receptor beta chains given below trace back to one sample, sequenced in a study of T cells after yellow fever vaccination. TCRdb re-called the 5' RACE reads with MiXCR, one entry per CDR3 protein. Found here are around 340,000 distinct CDR3 sequences, roughly 9.4% of them singletons; the top ten hold roughly 18%. The sequencing used PBMCs, collected on the day of the first yellow fever vaccination. These receptor sequences come from a man in his late teens or twenties who received the YFV17D yellow fever vaccine.

V is TRBV20-1 and J is TRBJ2-3; D unresolved. Germline-derived CDR1 and CDR2 are DFQATT and SNEGSKA (reference sequence). Trimming shortened V by 3 bases and J by 0 bases, and 10 bases separated the two germline ends. The CDR3 sequence is 14 residues long. The CDR3 loop is CSASLGMSTDTQYF. In nucleotides, the CDR3 is TGCAGTGCTAGCCTGGGGATGAGCACAGATACGCAGTATTTT.

The genes are TRBV7-6 and TRBJ1-6; D remains ambiguous. With 1 base removed from V and 5 bases from J, the gap between germline ends came to 9 bases. The CDR3 contains 15 residues. CDR1 SGHVS and CDR2 FNYEAQ come from the germline V gene. The DNA for the CDR3 is TGTGCCAGCAGCTTAGGACCCGTTAATAATTCACCCCTCCACTTT. It specifies CASSLGPVNNSPLHF.

This clonotype came up once. Possible read error: a much larger clone is one base away. The gene calls are TRBV28 and TRBJ1-1; 7 bases line up with TRBD1. With 3 bases clipped from V and 1 base from J, the junction kept 5 bases outside the gene matches. This CDR3 region has 15 residues. Germline values: CDR1 MDHEN, CDR2 SYDVKM. The chain's CDR3 is CASSLGTERNTEAFF. The DNA of the CDR3 is TGTGCCAGCAGTTTGGGGACAGAGAGGAACACTGAAGCTTTCTTT. The full variable domain, with the rest looked up from reference TRBV28 and TRBJ1-1, is DVKVTQSSRYLVKRTGEKVFLECVQDMDHENMFWYRQDPGLGLRLIYFSYDVKMKEKGDIPEGYSVSREKKERFSLILESASTNQTSMYLCASSLGTERNTEAFFGQGTRLTVV.

In its sample, this clonotype was seen many times. V gene TRBV6-2 or TRBV6-3 combines with J gene TRBJ2-7; a weak D match, TRBD2 (5 bases). The germline CDR1 and CDR2 sequences are MNHEY and SVGEGT. There are 14 residues in the CDR3. V was cut by 6 bases and J by 7 bases, with 19 bases left in between. The CDR3 coding sequence is TGTGCCAGCAGCGCTCGGGGTCGGGCGATGGAGCAGTACGTC. This encodes CASSARGRAMEQYV.

The chain couples TRBV5-8 to TRBJ2-6, with D possibly matching TRBD1 (6 bases). The CDR3 has 17 amino acids. In germline, CDR1 is SGHTS, CDR2 YDEGEE. The V and J ends lost 4 bases and 2 bases respectively, with 16 bases between them. CDR3: CASSLTGHITGANVLTF. The CDR3 DNA reads as TGTGCCAGCAGCCTTACGGGACATATTACTGGGGCCAACGTCCTGACTTTC.

The rearrangement joins TRBV7-9 to TRBJ2-1; 14 nucleotides match TRBD2. The CDR3 has 15 residues. CDR1 SEHNR and CDR2 FQNEAQ come from the germline V gene (reference sequence). The V gene end was trimmed by 4 bases and the J gene end by 6 bases; junction bases not matched to a gene: 2. The CDR3 DNA reads TGTGCCAGCAGCTGGGGACTAGCGGGGGCCAATGAGCAGTTCTTC. Its translation: CASSWGLAGANEQFF.

The chain recombines TRBV5-1 with TRBJ1-1; D gene uncertain. V was clipped by 0 bases and J by 7 bases, with 10 bases between them. The CDR3 has 13 amino acids. The V gene's germline CDR1 is SGHRS and CDR2 YFSETQ. In DNA form, the CDR3 reads TGCGCCAGCAGCTTGGGCGGGGAGAGTGAAGCTTTCTTT. This sequence encodes CASSLGGESEAFF. Drawing the rest from reference TRBV5-1 and TRBJ1-1, the complete variable domain is KAGVTQTPRYLIKTRGQQVTLSCSPISGHRSVSWYQQTPGQGLQFLFEYFSETQRNKGNFPGRFSGRQFSNSRSEMNVSTLELGDSALYLCASSLGGESEAFFGQGTRLTVV.

The chain uses TRBV18 and TRBJ1-2, with D perhaps TRBD1 (6 bases). The V and J ends lost 4 bases and 0 bases respectively, with 21 bases between them. The CDR3 length is 18 residues. Germline V CDR1 and CDR2: KGHSH, LQKENI. CDR3 coding DNA: TGTGCCAGCTCACTGGGACTTTACCGGGACACCTCTAACTATGGCTACACCTTC. Encoded protein: CASSLGLYRDTSNYGYTF.